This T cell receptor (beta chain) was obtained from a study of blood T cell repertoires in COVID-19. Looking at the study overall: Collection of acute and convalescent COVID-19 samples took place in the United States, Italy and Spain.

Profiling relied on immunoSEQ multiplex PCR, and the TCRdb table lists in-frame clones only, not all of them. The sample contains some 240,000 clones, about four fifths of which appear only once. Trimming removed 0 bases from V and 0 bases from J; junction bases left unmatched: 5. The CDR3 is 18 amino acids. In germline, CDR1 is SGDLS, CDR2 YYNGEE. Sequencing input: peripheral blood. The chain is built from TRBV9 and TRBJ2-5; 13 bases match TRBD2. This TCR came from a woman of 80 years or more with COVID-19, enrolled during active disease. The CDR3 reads CASSVAWTSGGYQETQYF. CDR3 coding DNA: TGTGCCAGCAGCGTAGCTTGGACTAGCGGGGGTTACCAAGAGACCCAGTACTTC.